The rows below give T cell receptor beta chains drawn from one sample of a study of blood T cell repertoires in COVID-19. TCRdb's table, derived via immunoSEQ multiplex PCR, lists solely in-frame clones and lacks some. The repertoire holds roughly 150,000 clones, with about 81% as singletons. Specimen: peripheral blood. Every receptor here comes from an elderly woman with acute or convalescent COVID-19. Each CDR3 is given with its conserved first and last residue. Each record gives: clone size, J gene, D gene, V gene, CDR3 protein, CDR3 DNA. D genes are given only for firm matches. The listing skips clone size in some rows; elsewhere it reads once, few, many or a size class.

abundance: -; j_gene: TRBJ2-3; d_gene: TRBD1; v_gene: TRBV11-2; CDR3aa: CASRHPGQGITDTQYF; CDR3nt: TGTGCCAGCAGGCACCCGGGACAGGGAATCACAGATACGCAGTATTTT
abundance: -; j_gene: TRBJ2-1; d_gene: -; v_gene: TRBV6-1; CDR3aa: CASSEQAGSYNEQFF; CDR3nt: TGTGCCAGCAGTGAACAAGCGGGCTCCTACAATGAGCAGTTCTTC
abundance: -; j_gene: TRBJ2-1; d_gene: TRBD2; v_gene: TRBV29-1; CDR3aa: CSVVASGKVEQFF; CDR3nt: TGCAGCGTTGTCGCTAGCGGGAAGGTTGAGCAGTTCTTC
abundance: -; j_gene: TRBJ2-1; d_gene: TRBD1; v_gene: TRBV7-3; CDR3aa: CASSLGQGRNEQFF; CDR3nt: TGTGCCAGCAGCTTGGGACAGGGTCGAAATGAGCAGTTCTTC
abundance: -; j_gene: TRBJ2-2; d_gene: -; v_gene: TRBV3-1/TRBV3-2; CDR3aa: CASSLRGNGELFF; CDR3nt: TGTGCCAGCAGCCTGCGGGGAAACGGGGAGCTGTTTTTT
abundance: few; j_gene: TRBJ1-6; d_gene: TRBD1; v_gene: TRBV5-1; CDR3aa: CASSLRGQVDNSPLHF; CDR3nt: TGCGCCAGCAGCTTAAGGGGGCAGGTCGATAATTCACCCCTCCACTTT
abundance: few; j_gene: TRBJ1-2; d_gene: TRBD1; v_gene: TRBV10-2; CDR3aa: CASSERTGGAHGGYTF; CDR3nt: TGCGCCAGCAGTGAGAGGACAGGGGGCGCTCATGGTGGCTACACCTTC
abundance: -; j_gene: TRBJ1-2; d_gene: TRBD1; v_gene: TRBV5-1; CDR3aa: CASSLATGHYGYTF; CDR3nt: TGCGCCAGCAGCTTGGCGACAGGGCACTATGGCTACACCTTC
abundance: -; j_gene: TRBJ2-3; d_gene: -; v_gene: TRBV28; CDR3aa: CASSWGRDTQYF; CDR3nt: TGTGCCAGCAGTTGGGGGCGAGATACGCAGTATTTT
abundance: -; j_gene: TRBJ1-4; d_gene: -; v_gene: TRBV7-8; CDR3aa: CASSLFAGRHEKLFF; CDR3nt: TGTGCCAGCAGCCTTTTTGCGGGGAGACATGAAAAACTGTTTTTT
abundance: -; j_gene: TRBJ2-3; d_gene: TRBD2; v_gene: TRBV19; CDR3aa: CASSIFGGSPSTDTQYF; CDR3nt: TGTGCCAGTAGTATATTCGGCGGGAGTCCTAGCACAGATACGCAGTATTTT
abundance: -; j_gene: TRBJ2-5; d_gene: TRBD2; v_gene: TRBV15; CDR3aa: CATSRAEGLAGGREAQYF; CDR3nt: TGTGCCACCAGCAGAGCCGAGGGACTAGCGGGGGGACGGGAGGCCCAGTACTTC
abundance: -; j_gene: TRBJ2-7; d_gene: -; v_gene: TRBV19; CDR3aa: CASSIGQGYHEQYF; CDR3nt: TGTGCCAGTAGTATCGGGCAGGGGTACCACGAGCAGTACTTC
abundance: -; j_gene: TRBJ1-5; d_gene: TRBD1; v_gene: TRBV3-1/TRBV3-2; CDR3aa: CASSLGGQGESQPQHF; CDR3nt: TGTGCCAGCAGCCTCGGGGGACAGGGGGAGAGTCAGCCCCAGCATTTT
abundance: -; j_gene: TRBJ2-3; d_gene: TRBD1; v_gene: TRBV2; CDR3aa: CASIRDSEGVGTQYF; CDR3nt: TGTGCCAGCATCCGGGACAGTGAAGGGGTGGGGACGCAGTATTTT
abundance: -; j_gene: TRBJ2-7; d_gene: TRBD2; v_gene: TRBV11-2; CDR3aa: CASRQISGGLLYEQYF; CDR3nt: TGTGCCAGCAGACAGATCAGCGGGGGCCTTCTCTACGAGCAGTACTTC
abundance: -; j_gene: TRBJ1-1; d_gene: -; v_gene: TRBV29-1; CDR3aa: CSVASRGAVDTEAFF; CDR3nt: TGCAGCGTTGCCTCCCGGGGGGCAGTGGACACTGAAGCTTTCTTT
abundance: -; j_gene: TRBJ2-2; d_gene: -; v_gene: TRBV11-3; CDR3aa: CASSLDGQLNTGELFF; CDR3nt: TGTGCCAGCAGCTTAGATGGACAGTTGAACACCGGGGAGCTGTTTTTT
abundance: -; j_gene: TRBJ2-7; d_gene: TRBD1; v_gene: TRBV6-2/TRBV6-3; CDR3aa: CASSYTRTGLHEQYF; CDR3nt: TGTGCCAGCAGTTACACCAGGACAGGGCTGCACGAGCAGTACTTC
abundance: -; j_gene: TRBJ1-1; d_gene: -; v_gene: TRBV7-2; CDR3aa: CASSLLGAVTEAFF; CDR3nt: TGTGCCAGCAGCTTATTGGGGGCGGTCACTGAAGCTTTCTTT
abundance: -; j_gene: TRBJ1-1; d_gene: -; v_gene: TRBV6-5; CDR3aa: CASSFRTGDTEAFF; CDR3nt: TGTGCCAGCAGTTTCAGAACGGGGGACACTGAAGCTTTCTTT
abundance: -; j_gene: TRBJ1-4; d_gene: TRBD1; v_gene: TRBV19; CDR3aa: CASSTQGSATNEKLFF; CDR3nt: TGTGCCAGTAGTACACAGGGGTCCGCAACTAATGAAAAACTGTTTTTT
abundance: once; j_gene: TRBJ1-1; d_gene: -; v_gene: TRBV10-1; CDR3aa: CASRDRKNTEAFF; CDR3nt: TGCGCCAGCAGGGACAGAAAAAACACTGAAGCTTTCTTT
abundance: -; j_gene: TRBJ2-5; d_gene: -; v_gene: TRBV7-9; CDR3aa: CASRSGSDWDQYF; CDR3nt: TGTGCCAGCAGATCAGGGTCTGATTGGGACCAGTACTTC
abundance: -; j_gene: TRBJ2-3; d_gene: TRBD2; v_gene: TRBV20-1; CDR3aa: CSASPLAGFTDTQYF; CDR3nt: TGCAGTGCTAGTCCCCTAGCGGGATTTACAGATACGCAGTATTTT
abundance: -; j_gene: TRBJ2-1; d_gene: TRBD2; v_gene: TRBV29-1; CDR3aa: CSALQISRERIDEQFF; CDR3nt: TGCAGCGCCCTACAGATTTCGCGGGAGAGAATCGATGAGCAGTTCTTC
abundance: -; j_gene: TRBJ1-1; d_gene: -; v_gene: TRBV7-6; CDR3aa: CASRRGLNTEAFF; CDR3nt: TGTGCCAGCAGGCGGGGACTGAACACTGAAGCTTTCTTT
abundance: -; j_gene: TRBJ1-1; d_gene: TRBD1; v_gene: TRBV5-1; CDR3aa: CASSFWGQANTEAFF; CDR3nt: TGCGCCAGCAGCTTTTGGGGACAGGCGAACACTGAAGCTTTCTTT
abundance: -; j_gene: TRBJ2-2; d_gene: -; v_gene: TRBV6-2/TRBV6-3; CDR3aa: CASSPSGQVARNTGELFF; CDR3nt: TGTGCCAGCAGCCCTTCGGGACAAGTGGCACGGAACACCGGGGAGCTGTTTTTT
abundance: many; j_gene: TRBJ2-1; d_gene: -; v_gene: TRBV15; CDR3aa: CATSIQYNEQFF; CDR3nt: TGTGCCACCAGCATACAGTACAATGAGCAGTTCTTC
abundance: -; j_gene: TRBJ2-3; d_gene: TRBD2; v_gene: TRBV9; CDR3aa: CASSVGVAGADTQYF; CDR3nt: TGTGCCAGCAGCGTAGGGGTAGCGGGTGCAGATACGCAGTATTTT
abundance: -; j_gene: TRBJ1-5; d_gene: -; v_gene: TRBV18; CDR3aa: CASSPGHSNQPQHF; CDR3nt: TGTGCCAGCTCACCTGGACACAGCAATCAGCCCCAGCATTTT
abundance: -; j_gene: TRBJ1-2; d_gene: TRBD1; v_gene: TRBV5-8; CDR3aa: CASSLSDRGYGYTF; CDR3nt: TGTGCCAGCAGCTTGAGCGACAGGGGGTATGGCTACACCTTC
abundance: few; j_gene: TRBJ1-5; d_gene: -; v_gene: TRBV28; CDR3aa: CASRSSSRQYQLIANQPQHF; CDR3nt: TGTGCCAGCAGGAGCTCCAGCCGACAGTATCAACTTATAGCAAATCAGCCCCAGCATTTT
abundance: few; j_gene: TRBJ2-5; d_gene: -; v_gene: TRBV29-1; CDR3aa: CSYRGQRQETQYF; CDR3nt: TGCAGCTACCGCGGGCAGCGCCAAGAGACCCAGTACTTC
abundance: once; j_gene: TRBJ1-5; d_gene: TRBD1; v_gene: TRBV7-9; CDR3aa: CASSLGHTGVANQPQHF; CDR3nt: TGTGCCAGCAGCTTAGGGCATACAGGGGTCGCCAATCAGCCCCAGCATTTT
abundance: -; j_gene: TRBJ2-1; d_gene: -; v_gene: TRBV19; CDR3aa: CASGFGGANNEQFF; CDR3nt: TGTGCCAGTGGTTTTGGGGGGGCCAACAATGAGCAGTTCTTC
abundance: once; j_gene: TRBJ1-5; d_gene: TRBD1; v_gene: TRBV28; CDR3aa: CASRRPGGEQPQHF; CDR3nt: TGTGCCAGCCGCCGCCCAGGGGGCGAGCAGCCCCAGCATTTT
abundance: -; j_gene: TRBJ2-3; d_gene: -; v_gene: TRBV19; CDR3aa: CASSIKAARGPDTQYF; CDR3nt: TGTGCCAGTAGTATCAAAGCGGCCCGAGGGCCAGATACGCAGTATTTT
abundance: -; j_gene: TRBJ1-6; d_gene: TRBD1; v_gene: TRBV9; CDR3aa: CASTTSDRGGSPLHF; CDR3nt: TGTGCCAGCACTACGTCGGACAGGGGAGGGTCACCCCTCCACTTT
abundance: -; j_gene: TRBJ2-1; d_gene: TRBD2; v_gene: TRBV4-1; CDR3aa: CASSPRGLAGASEQFF; CDR3nt: TGCGCCAGCAGCCCTCGGGGACTAGCGGGGGCAAGTGAGCAGTTCTTC
abundance: -; j_gene: TRBJ2-6; d_gene: -; v_gene: TRBV7-2; CDR3aa: CASSLRYRSHGGANVLTF; CDR3nt: TGTGCCAGCAGCCTAAGGTACAGGTCTCACGGTGGGGCCAACGTCCTGACTTTC
abundance: -; j_gene: TRBJ2-7; d_gene: TRBD2; v_gene: TRBV4-2; CDR3aa: CASSLGAGGIFEQYF; CDR3nt: TGTGCCAGCAGCTTAGGGGCGGGAGGGATCTTCGAGCAGTACTTC
abundance: -; j_gene: TRBJ2-3; d_gene: -; v_gene: TRBV25-1; CDR3aa: CASIPQGTDTQYF; CDR3nt: TGTGCCAGCATTCCCCAGGGCACAGATACGCAGTATTTT
abundance: -; j_gene: TRBJ2-3; d_gene: -; v_gene: TRBV9; CDR3aa: CASSVATYGGGDTQYF; CDR3nt: TGTGCCAGCAGCGTAGCTACGTACGGAGGAGGGGATACGCAGTATTTT
abundance: -; j_gene: TRBJ2-1; d_gene: TRBD2; v_gene: TRBV19; CDR3aa: CASSIGAGGPYNEQFF; CDR3nt: TGTGCCAGTAGTATAGGAGCGGGAGGGCCATACAATGAGCAGTTCTTC
abundance: -; j_gene: TRBJ2-7; d_gene: -; v_gene: TRBV7-9; CDR3aa: CASGQHRNYEQYF; CDR3nt: TGTGCCAGCGGACAACATCGTAACTACGAGCAGTACTTC